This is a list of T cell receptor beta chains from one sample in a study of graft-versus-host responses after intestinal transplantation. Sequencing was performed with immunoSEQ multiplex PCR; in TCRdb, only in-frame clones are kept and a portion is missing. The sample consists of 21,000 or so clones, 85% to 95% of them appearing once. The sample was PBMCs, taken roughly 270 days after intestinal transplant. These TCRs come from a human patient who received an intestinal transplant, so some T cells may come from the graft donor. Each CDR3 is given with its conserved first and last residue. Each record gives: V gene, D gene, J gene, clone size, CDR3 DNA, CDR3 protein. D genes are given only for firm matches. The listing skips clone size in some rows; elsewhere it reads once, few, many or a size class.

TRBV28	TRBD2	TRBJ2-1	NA	TGTGCCAGCAGCCCGACCCTCCGGGACTACTACAATGAGCAGTTCTTC	CASSPTLRDYYNEQFF
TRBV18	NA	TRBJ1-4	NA	TGTGCCAGCTCACCATACAGGGCCTCCCGCAATAATGAAAAACTGTTTTTT	CASSPYRASRNNEKLFF
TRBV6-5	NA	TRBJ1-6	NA	TGTGCCAGCAGTTACTCGTACGACGGCTCCCTCCACTTT	CASSYSYDGSLHF
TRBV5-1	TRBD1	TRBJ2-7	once	TGCGCCAGCAGCTCTGGACTGGGACAGGGGGCTTCCGAGCAGTACTTC	CASSSGLGQGASEQYF
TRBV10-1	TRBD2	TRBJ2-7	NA	TGCGCCAGCAGTGAGGGTGTTAGCGGGAGAGACGAGCAGTACTTC	CASSEGVSGRDEQYF
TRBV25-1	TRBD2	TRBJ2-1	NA	TGTGCCAGCAGTGAATTATTGCTAGCGGCCTCCTACAATGAGCAGTTCTTC	CASSELLLAASYNEQFF
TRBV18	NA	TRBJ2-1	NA	TGTGCCAGCTCAACACGAGAATTAGGTTCCGCGGTAACCTACAATGAGCAGTTCTTC	CASSTRELGSAVTYNEQFF
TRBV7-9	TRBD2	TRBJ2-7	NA	TGTGCCAGCAGGATTACTAGCGGGCCCGACTACGAGCAGTACTTC	CASRITSGPDYEQYF
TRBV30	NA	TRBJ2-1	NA	TGTGCCTGGGGAAAGCTACAGGGAGGTTACAATGAGCAGTTCTTC	CAWGKLQGGYNEQFF
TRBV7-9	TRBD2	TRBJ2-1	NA	TGTGTGGCGGGAGTGATCAATGAGCAGTTCTTC	CVAGVINEQFF
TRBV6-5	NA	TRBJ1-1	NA	TGTGCCAGCAGCTTCCCGGGATCGAACACTGAAGCTTTCTTT	CASSFPGSNTEAFF
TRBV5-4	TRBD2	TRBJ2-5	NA	TGTGCCAGCAGCCCCCGGGGGGGAGGCTCCGAGACCCAGTACTTC	CASSPRGGGSETQYF
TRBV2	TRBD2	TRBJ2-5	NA	TGTGCCAGCAGTGATATAGCGGGTGACGAGACCCAGTACTTC	CASSDIAGDETQYF
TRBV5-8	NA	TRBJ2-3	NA	TGTGCCAGCAGCCTCCGGGACAATCAGTATTTT	CASSLRDNQYF
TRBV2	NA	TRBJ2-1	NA	TGTGCCAGCAGTGTCCTCGACGGGAATGAGCAGTTCTTC	CASSVLDGNEQFF
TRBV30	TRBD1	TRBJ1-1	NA	TGTGCCTGGAGTTTAAAACCAGGGGGCGAGGGCGCTTTCTTT	CAWSLKPGGEGAFF
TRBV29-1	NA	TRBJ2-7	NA	TGCAGCGCCGAAACAGGGGGCGTAGCGGGAGGACAAACCAAAGCCTACGAGCAGTACTTC	CSAETGGVAGGQTKAYEQYF
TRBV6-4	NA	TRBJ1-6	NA	TGTGCCAGCAGTGAGCGGACCCATTCACCCCTCCACTTT	CASSERTHSPLHF
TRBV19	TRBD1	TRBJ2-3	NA	TGTGCCAGTAGTATAGTGGGCAGGGGGACAGATACGCAGTATTTT	CASSIVGRGTDTQYF
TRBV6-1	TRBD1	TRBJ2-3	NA	TGTGCCAGCAGTGACACCGGGACAGGCACAGATACGCAGTATTTT	CASSDTGTGTDTQYF
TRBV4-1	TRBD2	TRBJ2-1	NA	TGCGCCAGCAGCCCCCAGGCTAGCGGCAGCTCCTACAATGAGCAGTTCTTC	CASSPQASGSSYNEQFF
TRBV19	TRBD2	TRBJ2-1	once	TGTGCCAGTAGTGAACTAGCGGGAGGCGAGCAGTTCTTC	CASSELAGGEQFF
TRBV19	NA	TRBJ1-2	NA	TGTGCCACCCAACGGGACTATGGCTACACCTTC	CATQRDYGYTF
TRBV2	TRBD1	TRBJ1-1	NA	TGTGCCAGCAGTCCCAGGATGACAGGGATTAACACTGAAGCTTTCTTT	CASSPRMTGINTEAFF
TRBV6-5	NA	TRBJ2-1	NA	TGTGCCAGCAGTCAGGGGAGCTCCTACAATGAGCAGTTCTTC	CASSQGSSYNEQFF
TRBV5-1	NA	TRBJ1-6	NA	TGCGCCAGCAGCTCCTCAGATGGGAGTCCCCTCCACTTT	CASSSSDGSPLHF
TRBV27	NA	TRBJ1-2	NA	TGTGCCAGCAGTTTCGACGGGAACTATGGCTACACCTTC	CASSFDGNYGYTF
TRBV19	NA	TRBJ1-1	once	TGTGCCAGTAGTATAGGGGGGGAAGGAGCTTTCTTT	CASSIGGEGAFF
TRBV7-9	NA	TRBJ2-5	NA	TGTGCCAGCAGCTTCGGCCGGTACCAAGAGACCCAGTACTTC	CASSFGRYQETQYF
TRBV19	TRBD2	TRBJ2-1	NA	TGTGCCAGTAACGGAGCAGCGGGGCCCTCCTACAATGAGCAGTTCTTC	CASNGAAGPSYNEQFF
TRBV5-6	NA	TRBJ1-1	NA	TGTGCCAGCAGCTCGTGGCCCACTGAAGCTTTCTTT	CASSSWPTEAFF
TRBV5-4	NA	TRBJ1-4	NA	TGTGCCAGCAGCTCCCGGGGGGGCAGGGGTAATGAAAAACTGTTTTTT	CASSSRGGRGNEKLFF
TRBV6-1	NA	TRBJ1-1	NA	TGTGCCAGCAGTGCAGGGGATTTAACTGAAGCTTTCTTT	CASSAGDLTEAFF
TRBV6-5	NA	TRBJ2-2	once	TGTGCCAGCAGCCGACAAGTTGCGAACACCGGGGAGCTGTTTTTT	CASSRQVANTGELFF
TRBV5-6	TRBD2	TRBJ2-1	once	TGTGCCAGCAGCTTGGCCCTCGGGAGGGCCAAGCATGAGCAGTTCTTC	CASSLALGRAKHEQFF
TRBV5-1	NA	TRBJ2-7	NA	TGCGCCAGCACCCAAACCCGGGACACACGAACATCCGAGCAGTACTTC	CASTQTRDTRTSEQYF
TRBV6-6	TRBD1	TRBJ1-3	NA	TGTGCCAGCAAGGACAGGGGGCTTGGAAACACCATATATTTT	CASKDRGLGNTIYF
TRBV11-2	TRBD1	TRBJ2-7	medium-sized	TGTGCCAGCAGCTTAGGGGACAGGGCCTACGAGCAGTACTTC	CASSLGDRAYEQYF
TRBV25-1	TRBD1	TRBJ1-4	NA	TGTGCCAGCAGTGACCCCCGCAGGGGGAGTGAAAAACTGTTTTTT	CASSDPRRGSEKLFF
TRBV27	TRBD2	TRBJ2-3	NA	TGTGCCAGCAGCCCTCTCCTGCTAAGAGCGGGAGTGGAGGATACGCAGTATTTT	CASSPLLLRAGVEDTQYF
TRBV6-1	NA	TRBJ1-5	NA	TGTGCCAGCAGAGCGATGCGGCTTAATCAGCCCCAGCATTTT	CASRAMRLNQPQHF
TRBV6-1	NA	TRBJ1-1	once	TGTGCCAGCAGTTTTTCTCGGGGGAGGTCGCCTGAAGCTTTCTTT	CASSFSRGRSPEAFF
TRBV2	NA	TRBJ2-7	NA	TGTGCCAGCAGTGAAAGCTCGGTCGCCTACGAGCAGTACTTC	CASSESSVAYEQYF
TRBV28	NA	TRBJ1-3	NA	TGTGCCAGCAGGTGGCAGGGGCACTCTGGAAACACCATATATTTT	CASRWQGHSGNTIYF
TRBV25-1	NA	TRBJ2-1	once	TGTGCCATCCGGGACGGGTCCTACAATGAGCAGTTCTTC	CAIRDGSYNEQFF
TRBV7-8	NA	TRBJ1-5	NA	TGTGCCAGCAGCTTAGAATTGGCGGGGGCGCCCCAGCATTTT	CASSLELAGAPQHF
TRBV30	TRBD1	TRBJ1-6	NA	TGTGCCTGGAATATGGCGGACAGGATGAATTCACCCCTCCACTTT	CAWNMADRMNSPLHF
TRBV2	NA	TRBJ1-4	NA	TGTGCCAGCCGAGGCGGGGAGGGGGAAAAACTGTTTTTT	CASRGGEGEKLFF
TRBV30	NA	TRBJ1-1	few	TGTGCCTGGAATTATGAGGACCCAGAAGCTTTCTTT	CAWNYEDPEAFF
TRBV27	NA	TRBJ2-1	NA	TGTGCCAGCAGTCCCGGGACTGGCTCCTACAATGAGCAGTTCTTC	CASSPGTGSYNEQFF
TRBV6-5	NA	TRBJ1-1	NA	TGTGCCAGCAGTTACGGGGGGACTGAAGCTTTCTTT	CASSYGGTEAFF
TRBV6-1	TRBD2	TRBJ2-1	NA	TGTGCCAGCAGTGTCCTTAGCGGGACCTACAATGAGCAGTTCTTC	CASSVLSGTYNEQFF
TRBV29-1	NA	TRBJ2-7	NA	TGCAGCGTTGTTCGCAGGGGAGCTGACGAGCAGTACTTC	CSVVRRGADEQYF
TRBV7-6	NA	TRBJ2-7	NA	TGTGCCAGCAGCTTAAGGAGGGGTGAGGGGGCCGGCTACGAGCAGTACTTC	CASSLRRGEGAGYEQYF
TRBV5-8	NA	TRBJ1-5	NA	TGTGCCAGCAGCTCCCTACAGGACGGGCCCATTCAGCCCCAGCATTTT	CASSSLQDGPIQPQHF
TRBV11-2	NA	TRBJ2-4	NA	TGTGCCAGCAGCTTAGTATCTGTGGCTTTGACGGACATTCAGTACTTC	CASSLVSVALTDIQYF
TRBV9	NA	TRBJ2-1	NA	TGTGCCAGCAGCGTAGAGTTGTTGGGGGTTGTTGAGCAGTTCTTC	CASSVELLGVVEQFF